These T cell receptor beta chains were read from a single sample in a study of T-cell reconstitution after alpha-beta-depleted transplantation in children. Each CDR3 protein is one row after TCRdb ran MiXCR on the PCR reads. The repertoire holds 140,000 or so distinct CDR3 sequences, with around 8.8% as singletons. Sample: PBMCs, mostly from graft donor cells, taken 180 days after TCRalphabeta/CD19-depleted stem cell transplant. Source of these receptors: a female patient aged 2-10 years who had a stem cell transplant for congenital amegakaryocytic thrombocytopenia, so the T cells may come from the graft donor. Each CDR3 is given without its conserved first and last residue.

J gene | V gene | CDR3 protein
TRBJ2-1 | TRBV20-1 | SARDSFLTSGSYNEQF
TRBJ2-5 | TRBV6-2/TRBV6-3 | ASSYSRGETQY
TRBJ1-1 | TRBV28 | ASSSPGGTEAF
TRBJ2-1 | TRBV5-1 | ASSFVGSSSYNEQF
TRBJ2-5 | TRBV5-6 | ASSLTGLKRTQY
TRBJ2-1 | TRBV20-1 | SASPLLAGTSNEQF
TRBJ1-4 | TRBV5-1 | ASSLEWLNEKLF
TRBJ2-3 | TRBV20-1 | SADRALTGADTQY
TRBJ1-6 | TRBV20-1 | SARLGGAPNSPLH
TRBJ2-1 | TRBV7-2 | ASSSVAGGYNEQF
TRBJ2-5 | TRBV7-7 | ASSTPGPDSETQY
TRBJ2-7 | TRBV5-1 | ASSSTASGVYERY
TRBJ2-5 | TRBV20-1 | SAKPGGLETQY
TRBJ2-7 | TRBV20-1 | SASLVNYEQY
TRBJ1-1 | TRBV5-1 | ASSLVGFEATEAF
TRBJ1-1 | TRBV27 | ASSHDLNTEAF
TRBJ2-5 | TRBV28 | ASSLPDEETQY
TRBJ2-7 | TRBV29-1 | SVEDWGTDVYEQY
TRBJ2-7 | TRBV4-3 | ASSQELAGGVYEQY
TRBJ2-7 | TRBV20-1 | SARDRPGLREQY
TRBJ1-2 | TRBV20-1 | SARSANYGYT
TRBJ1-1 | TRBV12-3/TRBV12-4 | ASSLSREAF
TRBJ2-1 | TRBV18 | ASSEGPVHNEQF
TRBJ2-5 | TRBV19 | ASSMVRDRAYSPNQETQY
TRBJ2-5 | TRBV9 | ASSVGADRVGETQY
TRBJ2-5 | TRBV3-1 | ACCQDLRLGGQETQY
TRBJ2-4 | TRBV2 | ASSELGWGNIQY
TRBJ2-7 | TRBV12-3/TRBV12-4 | ASSFSGGGNYEQY
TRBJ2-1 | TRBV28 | ASSSLGHEQF